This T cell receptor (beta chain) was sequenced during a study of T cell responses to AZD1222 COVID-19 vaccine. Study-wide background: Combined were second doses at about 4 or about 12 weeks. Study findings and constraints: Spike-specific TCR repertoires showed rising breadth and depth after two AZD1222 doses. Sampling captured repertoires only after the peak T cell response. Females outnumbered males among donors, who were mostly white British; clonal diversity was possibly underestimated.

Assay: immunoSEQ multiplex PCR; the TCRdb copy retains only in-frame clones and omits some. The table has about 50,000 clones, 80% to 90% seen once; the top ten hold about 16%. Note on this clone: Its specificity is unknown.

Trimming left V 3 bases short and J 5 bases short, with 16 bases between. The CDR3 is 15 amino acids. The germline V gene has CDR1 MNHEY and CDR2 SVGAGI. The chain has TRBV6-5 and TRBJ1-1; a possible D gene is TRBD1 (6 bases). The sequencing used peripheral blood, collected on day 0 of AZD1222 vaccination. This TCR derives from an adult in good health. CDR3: CASSYPGQGRTEAFF. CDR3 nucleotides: TGTGCCAGCAGTTATCCAGGGCAGGGGAGGACTGAAGCTTTCTTT.